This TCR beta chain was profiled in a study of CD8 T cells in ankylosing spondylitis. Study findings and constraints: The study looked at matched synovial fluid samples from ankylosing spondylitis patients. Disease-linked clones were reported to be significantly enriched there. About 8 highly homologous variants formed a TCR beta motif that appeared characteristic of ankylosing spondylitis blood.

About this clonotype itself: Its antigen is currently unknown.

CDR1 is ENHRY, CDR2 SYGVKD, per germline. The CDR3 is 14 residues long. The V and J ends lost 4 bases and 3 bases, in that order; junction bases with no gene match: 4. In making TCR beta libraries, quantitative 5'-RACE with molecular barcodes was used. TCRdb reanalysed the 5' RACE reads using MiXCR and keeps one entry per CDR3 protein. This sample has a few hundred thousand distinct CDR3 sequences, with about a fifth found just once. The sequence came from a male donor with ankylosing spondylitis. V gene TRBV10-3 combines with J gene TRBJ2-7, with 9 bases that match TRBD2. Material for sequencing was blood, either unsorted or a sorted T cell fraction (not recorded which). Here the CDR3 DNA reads TGTGCCATCAGTGTAGCGGGAGTTAACTACGAGCAGTACTTC. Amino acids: CAISVAGVNYEQYF.